The 27 T cell receptor beta chains reported below all come from one sample, sequenced in a study of cytomegalovirus exposure and HLA in healthy donors. The PCR contained 60 Vbeta and 13 Jbeta primers. The data were produced by immunoSEQ multiplex PCR, yet TCRdb's version contains in-frame clones alone and is incomplete. The sample contains about 190,000 clones, more than 65% of which appear only once. Material for sequencing was PBMCs. Receptors were obtained from a woman in her 30s in good health and CMV-seropositive.

The rearrangement uses TRBV28 and TRBJ1-2; perhaps TRBD1 as D (5 bases). CDR3 length: 13 amino acids. Trimming took off 6 bases at V and 4 bases at J, with 12 bases between the two ends. Germline V gives CDR1 MDHEN, CDR2 SYDVKM. The CDR3 DNA follows: TGTGCCAGCAGCCTCGTCGGGGGCTATGGCTACACCTTC. As protein: CASSLVGGYGYTF.

This chain connects TRBV7-9 to TRBJ2-1, with 8 bases aligning to TRBD2. The length of the CDR3 is 15 residues. Per germline, CDR1 SEHNR and CDR2 FQNEAQ (reference sequence). V lost 1 base and J lost 2; bases outside the gene matches: 1. The chain's CDR3 is CASSLDGRAYNEQFF. The CDR3 DNA is TGTGCCAGCAGCTTAGACGGGAGGGCCTACAATGAGCAGTTCTTC. Variable domain in full (rest from reference TRBV7-9 and TRBJ2-1): DTGVSQNPRHKITKRGQNVTFRCDPISEHNRLYWYRQTLGQGPEFLTYFQNEAQLEKSRLLSDRFSAERPKGSFSTLEIQRTEQGDSAMYLCASSLDGRAYNEQFFGPGTRLTVL.

The chain joins TRBV18 to TRBJ2-1, with 9 bases fitting TRBD2. This CDR3 contains 16 residues. CDR1 is KGHSH and CDR2 is LQKENI in the germline V gene. The V gene end was trimmed by 0 bases and the J gene end by 6 bases; junction bases not matched to a gene: 6. CDR3 amino acids: CASSPPSAGGTNEQFF. The CDR3 bases are TGTGCCAGCTCACCACCGTCAGCGGGAGGAACCAATGAGCAGTTCTTC.

This clone is a singleton in its sample. The chain is built from TRBV11-2 and TRBJ1-1; TRBD1 agrees at 8 bases. CDR3 length: 16 residues. With 4 bases clipped from V and 4 bases from J, the junction kept 11 bases outside the gene matches. In germline, CDR1 is SGHAT, CDR2 FQNNGV. The CDR3 DNA follows: TGTGCCAGCAGCTCTCACGAACAGGGGGTTTTCACTGAAGCTTTCTTT. Translation gives CASSSHEQGVFTEAFF.

The gene calls are TRBV5-5 and TRBJ1-1; possible D gene TRBD1, 5 bases. Germline loops: CDR1 SGHKS, CDR2 YYEKEE (reference sequence). The CDR3 sequence is 14 residues long. Trimming removed 3 bases from V and 1 base from J, with 10 bases in between. The CDR3: CASSSITGNTEAFF. DNA for the CDR3: TGTGCCAGCAGCTCAATAACAGGGAACACTGAAGCTTTCTTT.

V gene TRBV7-2 combines with J gene TRBJ2-3, with TRBD2 identical over 7 bases. Germline V lookup: CDR1 SGHTA, CDR2 FQGNSA. CDR3 size: 15 residues. The V gene end was trimmed by 9 bases and the J gene end by 2 bases; junction bases not matched to a gene: 11. CDR3 region: CASIRLAANTDTQYF. Here the CDR3 DNA reads TGTGCCAGTATCCGGCTAGCGGCTAACACAGATACGCAGTATTTT.

The V and J genes are TRBV19 and TRBJ1-2; 11 nucleotides line up with TRBD1. CDR1 LNHDA and CDR2 SQIVND come from the germline V gene (reference sequence). The trim removed 2 bases at V and 6 bases at J, leaving 2 bases unmatched. The CDR3 totals 14 residues. CDR3 region: CASSIPGQGDGYTF. The CDR3 DNA sequence: TGTGCCAGTAGTATACCGGGACAGGGGGATGGCTACACCTTC.

The V gene is TRBV28, the J gene TRBJ1-5, with 7 positions matching TRBD1. CDR3 length: 16 residues. The trim removed 8 bases at V and 3 bases at J, leaving 13 bases unmatched. Per germline, CDR1 MDHEN and CDR2 SYDVKM. The CDR3 loop is CASGERGQTYNQPQHF. CDR3 sequence (DNA): TGTGCCAGCGGCGAAAGGGGACAGACTTACAATCAGCCCCAGCATTTT.

This rearrangement joins TRBV4-1 to TRBJ2-7; 8 nucleotides align to TRBD1. Per germline, CDR1 MGHRA and CDR2 YSYEKL. Losses at the gene ends were 1 base for V and 8 bases for J; bases not matched to a gene: 13. The CDR3 has 16 residues. The CDR3 loop is CASSQVTGGQAWQQYF. DNA for the CDR3: TGCGCCAGCAGCCAAGTAACAGGGGGACAGGCTTGGCAGCAGTACTTC.

V gene TRBV7-9 combines with J gene TRBJ2-5; tentatively, D is TRBD2 (7 bases). Gene TRBJ2-7 matches the end of the DNA better, so the J call may be wrong. This CDR3 is built from 15 residues. Germline-derived CDR1 and CDR2 are SEHNR and FQNEAQ (reference sequence). In DNA form, the CDR3 reads TGTGCCAGCAGCTTAGCGCAGGGGACTAATTACGAGCAGTACTTC. Translated, it gives CASSLAQGTNYEQYF.

V usage is TRBV29-1 and J usage is TRBJ2-7; the match to TRBD2 covers 13 bases. The CDR3 is 15 residues long. CDR1 is SQVTM and CDR2 is ANQGSEA in the germline V gene. V shed 5 bases and J 2 bases; nucleotides not matched to a gene: 6. This CDR3 reads CSVSGTSGMPYEQYF. CDR3 sequence (DNA): TGCAGCGTTTCCGGGACTAGCGGGATGCCCTACGAGCAGTACTTC.

The CDR3 nucleotides read TGTGCCAGCAGTTTATGGTGGACAGGGTGGAGAGCTGAAGCTTTCTTT. Translated: CASSLWWTGWRAEAFF. The chain recombines TRBV28 with TRBJ1-1; 8 bases agree with TRBD1. Germline V gene data show CDR1 as MDHEN and CDR2 as SYDVKM. The CDR3 has 16 amino acids. J gave up 6 bases and V 0 bases, and 9 bases lay outside the gene matches.

The V and J genes are TRBV28 and TRBJ2-7; weak D call: TRBD2 (5 bases). Germline CDR1 and CDR2: MDHEN and SYDVKM. The germline V and J ends were trimmed by 4 bases and 6 bases, with 19 bases remaining between them. This CDR3 spans 15 amino acids. The CDR3 DNA reads TGTGCCAGCAGTTACCCCGGGCCTAGCTATGGCGAGCAGTACTTC. Translation gives CASSYPGPSYGEQYF.

The chain links TRBV29-1 to TRBJ1-1; 9 positions match TRBD1. This CDR3 has 13 residues. Germline V gives CDR1 SQVTM, CDR2 ANQGSEA. V trimming: 7 bases; J trimming: 4 bases; junction bases outside the gene matches: 7. CDR3 DNA sequence: TGCAGCGCTCGGGACAGGGAGAGCACTGAAGCTTTCTTT. Residues: CSARDRESTEAFF.

This clone was seen a few times. This CDR3 is CASSDTGIRGEQYF. The CDR3 DNA sequence: TGTGCCAGCAGTGACACAGGGATCCGGGGCGAGCAGTACTTC. The V call is TRBV2, the J call TRBJ2-7; a weak D match, TRBD1 (6 bases). The V end was cut by 3 bases, the J end by 6 bases, with 15 bases between. CDR3 length: 14 residues. The germline V gene has CDR1 SNHLY and CDR2 FYNNEI. The full variable domain, its missing parts supplied by reference TRBV2 and TRBJ2-7, is EPEVTQTPSHQVTQMGQEVILRCVPISNHLYFYWYRQILGQKVEFLVSFYNNEISEKSEIFDDQFSVERPDGSNFTLKIRSTKLEDSAMYFCASSDTGIRGEQYFGPGTRLTVT.

The V gene is TRBV29-1, the J gene TRBJ2-7; 7 bases align to TRBD1. After removal of 6 bases from V and 0 bases from J, the junction contained 5 bases not matched to a gene. There are 13 residues in the CDR3. CDR1 SQVTM and CDR2 ANQGSEA come from the germline V gene. The CDR3 DNA sequence: TGCAGCGTGGACAGGCCAGCCTCCTACGAGCAGTACTTC. It translates to CSVDRPASYEQYF.

The chain employs TRBV4-2 and TRBJ2-5, with 9 bases lining up with TRBD2. The CDR3 totals 20 residues. Germline V lookup: CDR1 LGHNA, CDR2 YNFKEQ. With 2 bases clipped from V and 1 base from J, the junction kept 17 bases outside the gene matches. CDR3 sequence reads: CASSQRLSRLAGMGQETQYF. CDR3 nucleotides: TGTGCCAGCAGCCAACGCCTTAGTAGGCTAGCGGGAATGGGCCAAGAGACCCAGTACTTC.

This chain joins TRBV29-1 and TRBJ1-2; unclear D gene. V dropped 6 bases and J dropped 8 bases, with 10 bases sitting between them. The CDR3 extends over 10 amino acids. From germline, CDR1 is SQVTM and CDR2 ANQGSEA. This CDR3 reads CSVLGGGYTF. CDR3 bases: TGCAGCGTACTGGGAGGAGGCTACACCTTC.

The J gene is TRBJ2-7, the V gene TRBV5-1; TRBD1 is a possible D gene (5 bases). The germline V and J ends were trimmed by 0 bases and 1 base, with 8 bases remaining between them. Germline V gives CDR1 SGHRS, CDR2 YFSETQ. The CDR3 has 14 residues. The CDR3 here is CASSLAQGSYEQYF. CDR3 coding DNA: TGCGCCAGCAGCTTGGCCCAGGGTTCCTACGAGCAGTACTTC.

The CDR3 here is CAISDSRNEQFF. The CDR3 nucleotides read TGTGCCATCAGTGATTCGAGGAATGAGCAGTTCTTC. The V gene is TRBV10-3, the J gene TRBJ2-1; D is uncertain. This CDR3 comprises 12 residues. The V end lost 3 bases, the J end lost 7 bases, and 7 bases lay between the germline ends. Germline CDR1 reads ENHRY; CDR2 reads SYGVKD.

This chain uses TRBV27 with TRBJ2-7, with TRBD2 matching 7 bases. V shed 0 bases, J shed 7 bases, and the junction held 6 bases outside the gene matches. The germline V gene encodes CDR1 MNHEY and CDR2 SMNVEV (reference sequence). The CDR3 is 14 residues long. Here the CDR3 DNA reads TGTGCCAGCAGTTTATCCCCCGGGACTAAGGAGCAGTACTTC. This translates into CASSLSPGTKEQYF.

A note on this clone: This specimen includes other DNA sequences encoding the same CDR3. The V and J genes are TRBV25-1 and TRBJ2-7; D not certain. The CDR3 contains 11 residues. The V and J ends lost 4 bases and 3 bases respectively, with 4 bases between them. Per germline, CDR1 MGHDK and CDR2 SYGVNS. The DNA for the CDR3 is TGTGCCAGCAGTGGCAGCTACGAGCAGTACTTC. Translation gives CASSGSYEQYF.

V and J are TRBV7-6 and TRBJ2-2; TRBD2 matches 11 bases. With V trimmed by 6 bases and J by 1 base, 4 bases remained unmatched. The CDR3 has 16 residues. Per germline, CDR1 SGHVS and CDR2 FNYEAQ. Written as DNA, the CDR3 is TGTGCCAGCAGGGGGCTAGCGGGAGGGAACACCGGGGAGCTGTTTTTT. It translates to CASRGLAGGNTGELFF.

The CDR3 protein is CASRSPGGGNQPQHF. In DNA, the CDR3 is TGTGCCAGCAGATCCCCAGGGGGCGGCAATCAGCCCCAGCATTTT. The chain has TRBV6-1 and TRBJ1-5; 8 positions match TRBD1. The V gene's germline CDR1 is MNHNS and CDR2 SASEGT. Losses at the gene ends were 6 bases for V and 2 bases for J; bases not matched to a gene: 6. This CDR3 spans 15 amino acids.

This clone was observed a few times. V gene TRBV6-5 combines with J gene TRBJ1-5, with 7 positions matching TRBD1. There are 15 residues in the CDR3. Germline CDR1 reads MNHEY; CDR2 reads SVGAGI. J was trimmed by 2 bases and V by 6 bases; bases with no gene match: 7. The DNA for the CDR3 is TGTGCCAGCAGCCTCGGACAGGAAGGCAATCAGCCCCAGCATTTT. It is translated as CASSLGQEGNQPQHF.

This chain's CDR3 is CASSLGGTNQPQHF. As DNA, the CDR3 is TGTGCCAGCAGCTTAGGGGGGACTAATCAGCCCCAGCATTTT. The chain employs TRBV7-9 and TRBJ1-5, with D possibly TRBD1 on 5 matching bases. Trimming took 1 base from V and 4 from J, leaving 8 bases between them. CDR3 length: 14 amino acids. Germline CDR1 is SEHNR and CDR2 is FQNEAQ (reference sequence). The whole variable domain, filled in from reference TRBV7-9 and TRBJ1-5, reads DTGVSQNPRHKITKRGQNVTFRCDPISEHNRLYWYRQTLGQGPEFLTYFQNEAQLEKSRLLSDRFSAERPKGSFSTLEIQRTEQGDSAMYLCASSLGGTNQPQHFGDGTRLSIL.

CDR3 sequence: CASKGGEGWGSPLHF. As DNA, the CDR3 is TGTGCCAGCAAAGGGGGGGAGGGGTGGGGATCACCCCTCCACTTT. The chain employs TRBV7-2 and TRBJ1-6, with D possibly TRBD1 on 6 matching bases. CDR3 length equals 15 residues. Germline V gene data show CDR1 as SGHTA and CDR2 as FQGNSA. The germline V and J ends were trimmed by 7 bases and 10 bases, with 20 bases remaining between them.